This T cell receptor (beta chain) was recovered during a study of T-cell reconstitution after alpha-beta-depleted transplantation in children. A TCRbeta library incorporating unique molecular identifiers was prepared. TCRdb processed the PCR reads anew with MiXCR; each CDR3 protein has one entry. The sample has fewer than 25,000 distinct CDR3 sequences, approximately 10% seen once. This clonotype was observed at least ten times. The sample consisted of PBMCs from the stem cell graft donor, taken from the stem cell graft. This receptor was identified in a human donor who donated a stem cell graft to a child with chronic granulomatous disease.

The CDR3 here is CASSRNSGYEQFF. In DNA form, the CDR3 reads TGTGCCAGCAGCCGGAATAGTGGTTATGAGCAGTTCTTC. The chain combines TRBV3-1 with TRBJ2-1; no firm D call. V lost 4 bases to trimming and J lost 8 bases, with 12 bases between them. The CDR3 runs 13 residues. Per germline, CDR1 LGHDT and CDR2 YNNKEL (reference sequence).